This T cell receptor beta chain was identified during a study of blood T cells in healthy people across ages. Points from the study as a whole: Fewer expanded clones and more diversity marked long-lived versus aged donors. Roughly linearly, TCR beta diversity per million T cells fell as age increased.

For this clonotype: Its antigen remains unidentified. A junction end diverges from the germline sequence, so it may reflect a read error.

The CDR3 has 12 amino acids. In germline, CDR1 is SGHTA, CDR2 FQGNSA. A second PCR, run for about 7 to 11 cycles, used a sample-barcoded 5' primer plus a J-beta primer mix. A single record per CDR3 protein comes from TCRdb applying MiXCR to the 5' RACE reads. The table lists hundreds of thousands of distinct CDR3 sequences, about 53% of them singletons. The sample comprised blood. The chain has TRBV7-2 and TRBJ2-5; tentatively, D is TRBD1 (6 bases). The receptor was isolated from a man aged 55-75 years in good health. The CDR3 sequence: CASSQGRNEQYF. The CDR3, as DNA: TGCGCCAGCAGCCAGGGGCGGAATGAGCAGTACTTC. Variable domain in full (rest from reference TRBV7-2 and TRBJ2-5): GAGVSQSPSNKVTEKGKDVELRCDPISGHTALYWYRQSLGQGLEFLIYFQGNSAPDKSGLPSDRFSAERTGGSVSTLTIQRTQQEDSAVYLCASSQGRNEQYFGPGTRLLVL.